This paragraph reports one TCR beta chain. The specificity of this receptor is unknown. Base qualities are missing; no much larger clone stands one base away. The sample belongs to a study of blood T cell repertoires in COVID-19 (dated by TCRdb to 2020 to 2021). About the investigation overall: Samples covering the acute and convalescent phases of COVID-19 were provided by collaborators in the United States, Italy and Spain. The prospective study material was composed of cDNA or gDNA derived from T cells, B-cell-depleted T cells, or PBMCs. Subjects who had been exposed to COVID-19, were actively infected with it, or had recovered from it provided the deeply sampled blood TCRbeta repertoires that made up the dataset. The repertoires were made available in a free public database intended to serve as a resource for research on the immune response to SARS-CoV-2. Samples came from the ongoing ImmuneRACE study (first 160 participants) plus 1,254 subjects from 6 global collaborators. A de-identified subject ID, COVID-19 status, age in years and sex were almost always included in the sample metadata. Where HLA class I and class II types were available, the types were taken from metadata supplied by the sample provider, not from assay-based typing.

Trimming accounts for 5 bases at V and 5 bases at J, while the number of junction bases matched to no gene is 6. From cysteine to phenylalanine, the CDR3 is 13 amino acids long. CDR3 DNA only is kept here, 39 bases in frame from base 1. From a lookup of the germline V gene (reference sequence), CDR1 and CDR2 are GTSNPN and SVGIG. TCRbeta CDR3 regions were amplified from genomic DNA using the immunoSEQ Assay, a bias-controlled multiplex PCR. Processing in the source paper ran as follows. The number of nucleated cells in each sample was estimated by amplification of reference gene primers within the assay. Sequence reads were collapsed and filtered to measure the absolute abundance of every unique TCRbeta CDR3 rearrangement. For each sample, productive Simpson clonality was calculated as the square root of Simpson's diversity index over productive rearrangements. TCRdb took this table from immuneACCESS and kept in-frame rearrangements with V and J called. Such tables lack part of the clones; where checked against another copy, unresolved V genes explain under half of the gap, and the rest is unexplained. V and J calls and clone size are given by that table; D and trimming were obtained from the DNA. In this sample the table shows some 300,000 clones, approximately 86% of which occur a single time. The ten largest clones capture 1% to 1.5% of the sample.

Broad study findings and their caveats: How much clinical and demographic metadata was included differed by source and by participant, and the metadata was provided uncurated.

Collaborating institutions collected whole blood in K2EDTA tubes following their own protocols. For TCRbeta analysis, collaborator samples were shipped as frozen whole blood, as isolated PBMCs, or as DNA extracted from either sample type. The chain joins TRBV30 to TRBJ1-1; 9 nucleotides in the junction match TRBD1. The receptor was derived from a man aged 70-80 years with acute or convalescent COVID-19. The sample taken for sequencing was peripheral blood. The CDR3 corresponds to CAWAGQGRTEAFF. DNA sequence: TGTGCCTGGGCTGGACAGGGGAGGACTGAAGCTTTCTTT.